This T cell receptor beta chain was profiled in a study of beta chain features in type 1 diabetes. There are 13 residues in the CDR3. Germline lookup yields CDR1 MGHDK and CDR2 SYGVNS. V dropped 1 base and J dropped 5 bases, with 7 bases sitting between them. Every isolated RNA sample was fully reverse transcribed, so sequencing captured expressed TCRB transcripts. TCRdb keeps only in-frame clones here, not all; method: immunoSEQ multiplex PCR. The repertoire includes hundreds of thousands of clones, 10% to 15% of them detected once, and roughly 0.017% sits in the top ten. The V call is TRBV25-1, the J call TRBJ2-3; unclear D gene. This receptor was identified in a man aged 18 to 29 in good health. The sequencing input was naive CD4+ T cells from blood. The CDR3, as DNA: TGTGCCAGCAGTGAATTTGCCGGAGATACGCAGTATTTT. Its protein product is CASSEFAGDTQYF.